Sequencing of this T cell receptor (beta chain) was carried out in a study of T cells in Graves' hyperthyroidism and ophthalmopathy. This clonotype was seen a handful of times. The TCR beta CDR3 regions underwent amplification using RNA transcripts as the source. First-round RT-PCR targeting the TCR CDR3 was performed with the HTBI primer set. A single record per CDR3 protein comes from TCRdb applying MiXCR to the multiplex PCR reads. The top ten hold around a sixth of the sample, which has roughly 720,000 distinct CDR3 sequences, around a sixth seen once. Patients counted as stable if ophthalmopathy did not develop within 18 months. Patients were aged 18 to 65, had disease duration under 2 months, and had newly diagnosed hyperthyroidism. Criteria for exclusion of patients were uncontrolled infection, other autoimmune disease, pregnancy or lactation. PBMCs were sourced from more than 9 ml fresh peripheral blood.

This CDR3 contains 13 residues. V was shortened by 6 bases and J by 3 bases, with 13 bases between the two germline ends. Germline lookup yields CDR1 SGHRS and CDR2 YFSETQ. The sequence was obtained from a man in his fifties or sixties with Graves' hyperthyroidism. The sequenced sample consisted of blood. The V gene is TRBV5-1, the J gene TRBJ2-7, with D perhaps matching TRBD1 (6 bases). CDR3 sequence (DNA): TGCGCCAGCAAGGCTGGACAGAACTACGAGCAGTACTTC. Its protein is CASKAGQNYEQYF. Full variable domain (outside the CDR3, taken from reference TRBV5-1 and TRBJ2-7): KAGVTQTPRYLIKTRGQQVTLSCSPISGHRSVSWYQQTPGQGLQFLFEYFSETQRNKGNFPGRFSGRQFSNSRSEMNVSTLELGDSALYLCASKAGQNYEQYFGPGTRLTVT.